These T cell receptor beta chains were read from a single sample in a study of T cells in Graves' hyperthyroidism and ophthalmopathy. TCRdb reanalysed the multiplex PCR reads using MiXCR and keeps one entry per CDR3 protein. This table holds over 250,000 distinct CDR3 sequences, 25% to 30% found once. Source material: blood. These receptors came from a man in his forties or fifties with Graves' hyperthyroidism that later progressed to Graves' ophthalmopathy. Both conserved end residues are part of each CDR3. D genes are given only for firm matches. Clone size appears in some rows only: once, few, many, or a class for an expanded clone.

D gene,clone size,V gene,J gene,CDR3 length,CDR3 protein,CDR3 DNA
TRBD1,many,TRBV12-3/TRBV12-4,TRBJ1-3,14,CASTPGQEGNTIYF,TGTGCCAGCACCCCGGGACAGGAGGGAAACACCATATATTTT
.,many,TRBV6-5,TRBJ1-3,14,CASNPGGSGNTIYF,TGTGCCAGCAACCCTGGGGGCTCTGGAAACACCATATATTTT
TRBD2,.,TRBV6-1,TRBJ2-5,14,CASRSLAGGMTQYF,TGTGCCAGCAGATCACTAGCGGGAGGAATGACCCAGTACTTC
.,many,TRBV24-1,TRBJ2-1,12,CATHDSYNEQFF,TGTGCCACGCATGACAGCTACAATGAGCAGTTCTTC
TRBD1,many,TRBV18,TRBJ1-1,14,CASSRRDRGTEAFF,TGTGCCAGCTCACGCCGGGACAGGGGCACTGAAGCTTTCTTT
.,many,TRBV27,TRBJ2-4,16,CASSPSDVLAKNIQYF,TGTGCCAGCAGTCCCTCGGACGTATTAGCCAAAAACATTCAGTACTTC
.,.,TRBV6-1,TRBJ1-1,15,CASIVGLGVNTEAFF,TGTGCCAGCATCGTCGGGTTGGGGGTGAACACTGAAGCTTTCTTT
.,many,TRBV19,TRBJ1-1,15,CASSRGGLGNTEAFF,TGTGCCAGTAGTCGTGGGGGGCTTGGGAACACTGAAGCTTTCTTT
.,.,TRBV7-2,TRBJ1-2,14,CASSLGKGNYGYTF,TGTGCCAGCAGCTTAGGGAAGGGTAACTATGGCTACACCTTC
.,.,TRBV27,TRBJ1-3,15,CASRHTPPAGNTIYF,TGTGCCAGCAGACATACACCTCCCGCTGGAAACACCATATATTTT
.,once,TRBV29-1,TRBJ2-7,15,CSGTNLYGEINEQYF,TGCAGCGGGACGAACCTATATGGGGAGATAAACGAGCAGTACTTC
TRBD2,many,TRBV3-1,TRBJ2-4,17,CASSQQEGLAKKNIQYF,TGTGCCAGCAGCCAACAAGAGGGACTAGCGAAAAAAAACATTCAGTACTTC
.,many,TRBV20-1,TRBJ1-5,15,CSARRSEASNQPQHF,TGCAGTGCTAGAAGGTCCGAGGCAAGCAATCAGCCCCAGCATTTT
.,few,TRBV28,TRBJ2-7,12,CASSDLPTDSSF,TGTGCCAGCAGTGATCTTCCCACGGACAGCAGCTTC
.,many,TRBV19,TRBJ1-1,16,CVSNMRVSGRFTEAFF,TGTGTCAGCAATATGAGGGTTTCAGGGAGGTTCACTGAAGCTTTCTTT
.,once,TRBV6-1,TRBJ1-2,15,CASSEAPGGGGGYTF,TGTGCCAGCAGTGAAGCGCCCGGGGGAGGAGGTGGCTACACCTTC
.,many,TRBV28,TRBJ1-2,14,CASSLIGRNYGYTF,TGTGCCAGCAGTTTAATTGGACGGAACTATGGCTACACCTTC
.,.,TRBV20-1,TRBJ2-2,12,CSALLMSGELFF,TGCAGTGCTTTATTGATGTCCGGGGAGCTGTTTTTT
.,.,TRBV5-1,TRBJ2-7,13,CASSSHGPYEQYF,TGCGCCAGCAGCAGCCACGGACCCTACGAGCAGTACTTC